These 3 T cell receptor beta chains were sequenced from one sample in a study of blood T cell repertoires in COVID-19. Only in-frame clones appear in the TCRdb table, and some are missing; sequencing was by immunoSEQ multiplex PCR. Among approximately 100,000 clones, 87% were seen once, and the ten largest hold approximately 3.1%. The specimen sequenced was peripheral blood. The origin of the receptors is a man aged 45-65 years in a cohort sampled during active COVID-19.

The CDR3 reads CASSPPLVAEQFF. The CDR3 nucleotides read TGTGCCAGCAGCCCCCCCCTAGTTGCTGAGCAGTTCTTC. The chain is built from TRBV5-4 and TRBJ2-1; D gene ambiguous. In germline, CDR1 is SGHNT, CDR2 YYREEE (reference sequence). The CDR3 has 13 residues. Trimming took 4 bases from V and 9 from J, leaving 14 bases between them.

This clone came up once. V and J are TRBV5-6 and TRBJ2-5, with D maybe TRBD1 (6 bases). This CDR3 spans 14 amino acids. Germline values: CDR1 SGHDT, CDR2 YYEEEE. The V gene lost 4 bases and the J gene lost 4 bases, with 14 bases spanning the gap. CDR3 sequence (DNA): TGTGCCAGCAGCCGTACACAGGGTGTAGAGACCCAGTACTTC. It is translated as CASSRTQGVETQYF.

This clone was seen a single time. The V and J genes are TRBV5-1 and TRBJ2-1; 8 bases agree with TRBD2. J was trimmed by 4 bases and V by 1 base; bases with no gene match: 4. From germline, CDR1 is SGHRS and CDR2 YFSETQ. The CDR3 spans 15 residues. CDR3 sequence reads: CASSLLAGPYNEQFF. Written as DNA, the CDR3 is TGCGCCAGCAGCTTGTTAGCGGGACCGTACAATGAGCAGTTCTTC. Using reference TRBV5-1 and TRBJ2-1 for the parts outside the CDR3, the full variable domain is KAGVTQTPRYLIKTRGQQVTLSCSPISGHRSVSWYQQTPGQGLQFLFEYFSETQRNKGNFPGRFSGRQFSNSRSEMNVSTLELGDSALYLCASSLLAGPYNEQFFGPGTRLTVL.